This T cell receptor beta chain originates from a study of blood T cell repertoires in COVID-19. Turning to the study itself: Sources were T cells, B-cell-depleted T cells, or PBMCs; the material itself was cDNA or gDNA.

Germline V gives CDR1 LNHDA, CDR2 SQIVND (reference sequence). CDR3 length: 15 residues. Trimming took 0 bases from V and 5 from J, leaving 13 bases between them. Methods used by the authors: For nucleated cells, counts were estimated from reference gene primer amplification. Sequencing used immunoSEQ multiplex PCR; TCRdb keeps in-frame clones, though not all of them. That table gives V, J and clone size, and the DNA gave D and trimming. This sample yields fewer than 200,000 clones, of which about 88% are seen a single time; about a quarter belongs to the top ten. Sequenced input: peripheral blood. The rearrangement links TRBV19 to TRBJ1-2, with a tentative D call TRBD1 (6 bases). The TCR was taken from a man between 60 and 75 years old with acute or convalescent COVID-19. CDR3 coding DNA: TGTGCCAGTAGTATAGATCGGACAGCCAGATATGGCTACACCTTC. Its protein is CASSIDRTARYGYTF. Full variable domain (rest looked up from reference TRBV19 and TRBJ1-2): DGGITQSPKYLFRKEGQNVTLSCEQNLNHDAMYWYRQDPGQGLRLIYYSQIVNDFQKGDIAEGYSVSREKKESFPLTVTSAQKNPTAFYLCASSIDRTARYGYTFGSGTRLTVV.